This entry features one T cell receptor beta chain sequence. The data were taken from a study of OX40 agonist ivuxolimab in advanced cancers. TCRdb keeps only in-frame clones here, not all; method: immunoSEQ multiplex PCR. The table records about 77,000 clones, around four fifths of them present only once. The V gene's germline CDR1 is MNHNS and CDR2 SASEGT. The germline V and J ends were trimmed by 6 bases and 4 bases, with 15 bases remaining between them. The CDR3 extends over 14 amino acids. The sample in question was CD4+ or CD8+ T cells sorted from blood, obtained in a trial of the OX40 agonist ivuxolimab. This chain links TRBV6-1 with TRBJ1-2; D is uncertain. This receptor was taken from an adult with an advanced solid tumor such as melanoma, head and neck, liver or kidney cancer. CDR3 amino acids: CASRAERMGYGYTF. The DNA for the CDR3 is TGTGCCAGCAGAGCCGAGAGGATGGGCTATGGCTACACCTTC.